Included here is one TCR beta chain sequence, with context. From blood CD8+ and CD4+ T cells, TCR beta sequences were generated. In the multiple sclerosis control group, patients were treatment-naive and had stable or active relapsing-remitting disease. Negative isolation was used for CD8+ and CD4+ T cells and FACS enrichment for TEMRA cells. The data belong to a study of CD8 T cells in Susac syndrome. After extraction with the RNeasy kit, about 0.45 to 1 ug of the RNA was reverse transcribed using random hexamers. immunoSEQ multiplex PCR amplified TCR beta CDR3 across 54 Vbeta, 13 Jbeta. TCRdb ran MiXCR on the immunoSEQ multiplex PCR reads and lists one entry per CDR3 protein. Seen here are a few hundred thousand distinct CDR3 sequences, about 93% observed once, and the top ten hold roughly 0.072%. CDR1 and CDR2 from the germline V gene are SQVTM and ANQGSEA. V dropped 8 bases and J dropped 2; count of bases not matched to a gene: 11. This CDR3 has 15 amino acids.

The chain combines TRBV29-1 with TRBJ2-2; 7 bases match TRBD2. The receptor was isolated from a human donor with multiple sclerosis. The sequencing sample was made of CD4+ T cells from PBMCs. CDR3 residues: CSFREGRTNTGELFF. Here the CDR3 DNA reads TGCAGCTTCAGGGAGGGGAGAACAAACACCGGGGAGCTGTTTTTT.